This T cell receptor beta chain was identified in a study of T-cell memory formation after mild COVID-19. Whole-study findings and limits: Among clones contracting day 15 to 85, CD4/CD8 was balanced, whereas later expanders leaned CD4+.

On this clonotype itself: The antigen remains unidentified.

Constant-segment primers and 5'RACE yielded cDNA libraries for TCR alpha and TCR beta, each carrying sample barcodes and UMIs. MiXCR, applied by TCRdb to the 5' RACE reads, yields one record per CDR3 protein. The sample includes 300,000 or so distinct CDR3 sequences, about 16% of them seen just once. This TCR derives from a man younger than 35 who had mild COVID-19 (a few samples of this study predate the infection). Cell type and time point are not known. Source material: PBMCs or a T cell subset sorted from them (not recorded which).

In nucleotides, the CDR3 is TGTGCCAGCAGCGCCCGGGACAGGGGCACAGATACGCAGTATTTT. This codes for CASSARDRGTDTQYF. The chain recombines TRBV9 with TRBJ2-3, with 9 nucleotides matching TRBD1. This CDR3 is 15 amino acids long. Germline V gene sequence: CDR1 SGDLS, CDR2 YYNGEE. V lost 3 bases, J lost 1 base, and 3 bases stayed unmatched.